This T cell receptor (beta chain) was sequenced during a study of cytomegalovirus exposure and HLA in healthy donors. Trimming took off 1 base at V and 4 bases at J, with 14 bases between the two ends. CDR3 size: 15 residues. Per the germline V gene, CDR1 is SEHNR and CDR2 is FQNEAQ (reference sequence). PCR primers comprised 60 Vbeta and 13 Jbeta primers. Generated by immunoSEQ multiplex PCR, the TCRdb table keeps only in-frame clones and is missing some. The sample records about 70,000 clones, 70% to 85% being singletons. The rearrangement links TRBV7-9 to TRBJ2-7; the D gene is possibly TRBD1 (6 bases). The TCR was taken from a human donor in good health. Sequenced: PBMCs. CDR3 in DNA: TGTGCCAGCAGCTTAGGTACAGGGAGAGTATACGAGCAGTACTTC. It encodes CASSLGTGRVYEQYF.